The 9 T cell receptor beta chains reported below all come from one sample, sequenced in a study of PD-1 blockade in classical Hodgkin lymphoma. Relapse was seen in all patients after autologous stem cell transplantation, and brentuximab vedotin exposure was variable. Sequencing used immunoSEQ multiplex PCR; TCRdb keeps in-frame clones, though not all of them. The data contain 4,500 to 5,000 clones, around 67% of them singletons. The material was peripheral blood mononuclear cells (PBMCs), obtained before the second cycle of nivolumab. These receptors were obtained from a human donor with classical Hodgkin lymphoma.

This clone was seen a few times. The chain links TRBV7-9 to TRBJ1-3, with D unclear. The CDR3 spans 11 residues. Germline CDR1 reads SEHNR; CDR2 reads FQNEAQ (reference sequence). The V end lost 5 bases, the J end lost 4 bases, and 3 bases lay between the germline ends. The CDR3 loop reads CASSTGNTIYF. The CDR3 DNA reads TGTGCCAGCAGCACCGGAAACACCATATATTTT.

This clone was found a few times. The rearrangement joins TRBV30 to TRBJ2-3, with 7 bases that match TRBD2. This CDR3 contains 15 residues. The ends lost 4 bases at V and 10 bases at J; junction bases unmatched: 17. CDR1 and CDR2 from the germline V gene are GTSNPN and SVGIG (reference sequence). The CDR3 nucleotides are TGTGCCTGGAAAGGGATAGCGGGCGAGACGCGGGCGCAGTATTTT. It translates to CAWKGIAGETRAQYF. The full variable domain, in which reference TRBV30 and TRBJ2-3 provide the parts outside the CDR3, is SQTIHQWPATLVQPVGSPLSLECTVEGTSNPNLYWYRQAAGRGLQLLFYSVGIGQISSEVPQNLSASRPQDRQFILSSKKLLLSDSGFYLCAWKGIAGETRAQYFGPGTRLTVL.

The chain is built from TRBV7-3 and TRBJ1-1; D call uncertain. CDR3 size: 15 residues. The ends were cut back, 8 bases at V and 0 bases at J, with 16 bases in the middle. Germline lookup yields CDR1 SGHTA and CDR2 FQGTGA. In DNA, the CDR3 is TGTGCCAGCCGCCCTGAGCTAAGCATGAACACTGAAGCTTTCTTT. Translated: CASRPELSMNTEAFF.

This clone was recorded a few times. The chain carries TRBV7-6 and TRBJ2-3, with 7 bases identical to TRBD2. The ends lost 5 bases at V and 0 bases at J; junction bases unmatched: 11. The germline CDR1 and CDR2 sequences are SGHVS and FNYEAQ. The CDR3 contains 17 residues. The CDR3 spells CASSPGSSGGSTDTQYF. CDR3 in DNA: TGTGCCAGCAGCCCCGGATCGTCGGGAGGAAGCACAGATACGCAGTATTTT.

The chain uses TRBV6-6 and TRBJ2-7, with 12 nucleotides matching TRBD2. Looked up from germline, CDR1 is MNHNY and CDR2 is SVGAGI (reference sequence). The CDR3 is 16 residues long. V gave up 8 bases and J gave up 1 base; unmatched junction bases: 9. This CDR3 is CASEGTSGGQSYEQYF. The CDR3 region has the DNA TGTGCCAGCGAGGGTACTAGCGGGGGGCAATCCTACGAGCAGTACTTC.

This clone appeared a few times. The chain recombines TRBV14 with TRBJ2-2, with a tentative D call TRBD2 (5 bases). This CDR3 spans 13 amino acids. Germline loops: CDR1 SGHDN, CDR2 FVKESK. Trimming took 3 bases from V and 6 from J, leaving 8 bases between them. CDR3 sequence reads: CASSHRGSGELFF. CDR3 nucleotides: TGTGCCAGCAGCCATAGAGGGTCCGGGGAGCTGTTTTTT.

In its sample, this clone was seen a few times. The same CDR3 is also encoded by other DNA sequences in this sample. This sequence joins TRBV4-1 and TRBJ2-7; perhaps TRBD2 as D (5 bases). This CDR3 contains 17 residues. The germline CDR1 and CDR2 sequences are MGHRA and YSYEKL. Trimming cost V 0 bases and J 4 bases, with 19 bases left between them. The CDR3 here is CASSQEGLGGRGYEQYF. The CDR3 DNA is TGCGCCAGCAGCCAAGAAGGATTAGGAGGCCGGGGATACGAGCAGTACTTC.

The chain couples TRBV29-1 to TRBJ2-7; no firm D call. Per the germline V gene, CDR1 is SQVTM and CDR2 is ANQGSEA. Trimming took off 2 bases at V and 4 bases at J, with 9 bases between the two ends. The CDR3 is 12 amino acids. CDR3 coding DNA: TGCAGCGTTGAATTTGGGGTTTACGAGCAGTACTTC. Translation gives CSVEFGVYEQYF.

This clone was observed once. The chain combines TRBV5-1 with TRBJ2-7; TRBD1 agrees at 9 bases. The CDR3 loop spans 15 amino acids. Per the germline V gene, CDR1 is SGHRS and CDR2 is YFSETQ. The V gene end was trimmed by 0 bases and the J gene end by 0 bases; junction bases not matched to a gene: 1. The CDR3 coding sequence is TGCGCCAGCAGCTTGGCACAGGGGGCCTCCTACGAGCAGTACTTC. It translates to CASSLAQGASYEQYF.